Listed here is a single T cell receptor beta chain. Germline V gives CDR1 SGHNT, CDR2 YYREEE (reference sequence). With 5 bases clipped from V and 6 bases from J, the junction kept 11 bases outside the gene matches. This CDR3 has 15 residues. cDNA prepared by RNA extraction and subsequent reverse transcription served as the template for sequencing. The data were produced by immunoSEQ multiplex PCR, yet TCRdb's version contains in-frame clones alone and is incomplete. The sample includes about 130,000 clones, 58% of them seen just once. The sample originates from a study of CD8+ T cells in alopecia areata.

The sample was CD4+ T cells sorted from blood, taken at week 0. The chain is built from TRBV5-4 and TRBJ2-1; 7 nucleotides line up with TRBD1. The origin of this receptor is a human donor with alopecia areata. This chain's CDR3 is CASRPDRVNGNEQFF. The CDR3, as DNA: TGTGCCAGCAGACCAGACAGGGTGAACGGCAATGAGCAGTTCTTC.